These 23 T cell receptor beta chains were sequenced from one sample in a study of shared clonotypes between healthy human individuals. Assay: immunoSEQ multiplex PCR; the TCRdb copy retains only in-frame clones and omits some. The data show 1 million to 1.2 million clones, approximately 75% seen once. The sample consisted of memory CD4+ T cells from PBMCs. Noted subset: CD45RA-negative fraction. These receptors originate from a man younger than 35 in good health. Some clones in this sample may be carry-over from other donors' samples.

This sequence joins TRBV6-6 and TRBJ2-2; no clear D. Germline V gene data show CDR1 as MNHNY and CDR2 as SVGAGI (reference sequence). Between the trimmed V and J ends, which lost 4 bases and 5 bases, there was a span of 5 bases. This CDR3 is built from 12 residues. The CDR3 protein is CASSSTTGELFF. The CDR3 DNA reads TGTGCCAGCAGTTCAACAACCGGGGAGCTGTTTTTT.

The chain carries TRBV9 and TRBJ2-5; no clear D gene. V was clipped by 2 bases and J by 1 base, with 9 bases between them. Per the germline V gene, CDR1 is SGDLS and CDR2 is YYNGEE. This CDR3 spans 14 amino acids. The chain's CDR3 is CASSVERVQETQYF. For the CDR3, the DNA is TGTGCCAGCAGCGTGGAAAGGGTCCAAGAGACCCAGTACTTC.

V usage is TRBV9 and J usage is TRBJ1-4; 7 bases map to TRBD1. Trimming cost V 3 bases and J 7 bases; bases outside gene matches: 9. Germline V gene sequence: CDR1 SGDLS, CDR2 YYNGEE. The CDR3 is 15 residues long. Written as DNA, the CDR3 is TGTGCCAGCAGCGCCACAGGGGAGTACGGTGAAAAACTGTTTTTT. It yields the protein CASSATGEYGEKLFF. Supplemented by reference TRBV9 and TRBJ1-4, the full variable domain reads DSGVTQTPKHLITATGQRVTLRCSPRSGDLSVYWYQQSLDQGLQFLIQYYNGEERAKGNILERFSAQQFPDLHSELNLSSLELGDSALYFCASSATGEYGEKLFFGSGTQLSVL.

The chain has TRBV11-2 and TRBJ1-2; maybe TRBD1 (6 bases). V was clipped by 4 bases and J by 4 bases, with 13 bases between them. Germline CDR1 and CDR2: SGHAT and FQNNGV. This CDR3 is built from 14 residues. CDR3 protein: CASSSWGGPYGYTF. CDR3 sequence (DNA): TGTGCCAGCAGCTCTTGGGGGGGCCCCTATGGCTACACCTTC.

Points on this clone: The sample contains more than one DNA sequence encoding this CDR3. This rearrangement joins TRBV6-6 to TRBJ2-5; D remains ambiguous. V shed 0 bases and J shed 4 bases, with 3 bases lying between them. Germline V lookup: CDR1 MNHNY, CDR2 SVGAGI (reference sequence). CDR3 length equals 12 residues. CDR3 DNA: TGTGCCAGCAGTTACTCGAGAGAGACCCAGTACTTC. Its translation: CASSYSRETQYF.

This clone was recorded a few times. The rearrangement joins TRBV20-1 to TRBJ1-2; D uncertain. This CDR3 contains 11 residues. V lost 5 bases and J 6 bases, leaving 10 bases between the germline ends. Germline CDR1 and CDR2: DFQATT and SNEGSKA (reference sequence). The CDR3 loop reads CSADDWNGYTF. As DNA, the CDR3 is TGCAGTGCTGACGATTGGAATGGCTACACCTTC.

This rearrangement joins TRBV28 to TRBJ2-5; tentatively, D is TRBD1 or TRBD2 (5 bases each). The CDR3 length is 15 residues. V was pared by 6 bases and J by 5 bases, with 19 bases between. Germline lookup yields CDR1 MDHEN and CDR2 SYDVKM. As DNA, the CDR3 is TGTGCCAGCAGCCGGCCCGGGGCGGTCGGGGAGACCCAGTACTTC. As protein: CASSRPGAVGETQYF.

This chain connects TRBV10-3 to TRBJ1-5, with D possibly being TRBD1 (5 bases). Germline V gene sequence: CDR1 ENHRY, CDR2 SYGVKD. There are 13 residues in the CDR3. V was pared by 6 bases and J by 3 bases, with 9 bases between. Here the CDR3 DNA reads TGTGCCATCAGCTCAGGGAACAATCAGCCCCAGCATTTT. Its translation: CAISSGNNQPQHF.

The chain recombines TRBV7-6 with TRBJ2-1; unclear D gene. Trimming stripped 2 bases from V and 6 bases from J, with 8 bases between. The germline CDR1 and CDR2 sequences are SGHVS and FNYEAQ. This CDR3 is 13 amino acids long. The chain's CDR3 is CASSLFSGNEQFF. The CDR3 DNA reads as TGTGCCAGCAGCTTATTTAGTGGCAATGAGCAGTTCTTC.

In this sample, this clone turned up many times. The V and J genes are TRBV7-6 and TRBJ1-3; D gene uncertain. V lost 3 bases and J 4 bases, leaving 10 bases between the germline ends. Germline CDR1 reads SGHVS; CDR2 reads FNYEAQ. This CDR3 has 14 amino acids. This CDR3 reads CASSFRDSGNTIYF. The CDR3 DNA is TGTGCCAGCAGCTTCCGGGATTCGGGAAACACCATATATTTT.

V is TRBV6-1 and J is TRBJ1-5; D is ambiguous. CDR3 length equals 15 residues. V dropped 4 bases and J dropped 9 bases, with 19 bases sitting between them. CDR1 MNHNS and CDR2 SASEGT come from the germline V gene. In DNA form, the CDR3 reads TGTGCCAGCAGTGCCCTGGCGACGGGCGGTGGGCCCCAGCATTTT. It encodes CASSALATGGGPQHF.

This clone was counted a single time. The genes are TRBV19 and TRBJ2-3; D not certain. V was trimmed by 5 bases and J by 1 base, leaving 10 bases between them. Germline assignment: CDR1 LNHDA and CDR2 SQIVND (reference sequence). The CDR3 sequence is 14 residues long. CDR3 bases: TGTGCCAGTAGTTTAGTGAGTCGCACAGATACGCAGTATTTT. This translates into CASSLVSRTDTQYF.

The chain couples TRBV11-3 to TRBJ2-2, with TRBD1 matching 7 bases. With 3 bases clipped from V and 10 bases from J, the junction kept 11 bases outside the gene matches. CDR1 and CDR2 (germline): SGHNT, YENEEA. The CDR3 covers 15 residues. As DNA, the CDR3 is TGTGCCAGCAGCTTGGGGCCAGGACAGGCCGCGGAGCTGTTTTTT. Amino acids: CASSLGPGQAAELFF. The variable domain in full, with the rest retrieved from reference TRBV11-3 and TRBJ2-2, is EAGVVQSPRYKIIEKKQPVAFWCNPISGHNTLYWYLQNLGQGPELLIRYENEEAVDDSQLPKDRFSAERLKGVDSTLKIQPAELGDSAVYLCASSLGPGQAAELFFGEGSRLTVL.

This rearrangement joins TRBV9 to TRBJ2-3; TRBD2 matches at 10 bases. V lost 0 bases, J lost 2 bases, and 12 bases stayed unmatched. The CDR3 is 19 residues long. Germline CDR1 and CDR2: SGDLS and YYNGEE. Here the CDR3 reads CASSVGFLASGSFTDTQYF. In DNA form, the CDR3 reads TGTGCCAGCAGCGTAGGGTTCTTGGCTAGCGGGAGTTTCACAGATACGCAGTATTTT.

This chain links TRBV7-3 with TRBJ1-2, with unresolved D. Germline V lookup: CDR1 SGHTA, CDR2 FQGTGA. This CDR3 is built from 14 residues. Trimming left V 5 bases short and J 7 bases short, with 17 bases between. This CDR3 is CASSQETAGFGYTF. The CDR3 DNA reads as TGTGCCAGCAGCCAGGAGACGGCGGGCTTTGGCTACACCTTC.

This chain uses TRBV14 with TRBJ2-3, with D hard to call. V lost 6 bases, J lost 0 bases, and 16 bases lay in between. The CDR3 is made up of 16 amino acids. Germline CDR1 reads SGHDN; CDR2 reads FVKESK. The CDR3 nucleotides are TGTGCCAGCAGTCGTCGACTGTCTACTAGCACAGATACGCAGTATTTT. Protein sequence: CASSRRLSTSTDTQYF.

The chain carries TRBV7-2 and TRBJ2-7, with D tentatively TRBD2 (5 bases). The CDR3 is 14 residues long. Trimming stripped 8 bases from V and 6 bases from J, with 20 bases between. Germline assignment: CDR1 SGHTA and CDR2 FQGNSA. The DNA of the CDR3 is TGTGCCAGCCGATGGGATAGCGTAGGGTCCGAGCAGTACTTC. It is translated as CASRWDSVGSEQYF.

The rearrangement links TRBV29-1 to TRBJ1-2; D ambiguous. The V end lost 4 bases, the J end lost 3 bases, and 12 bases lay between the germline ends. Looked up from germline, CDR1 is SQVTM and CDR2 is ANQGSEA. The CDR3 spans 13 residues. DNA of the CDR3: TGCAGCGTTGCCCAGAGCGTGGACTATGGCTACACCTTC. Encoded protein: CSVAQSVDYGYTF.

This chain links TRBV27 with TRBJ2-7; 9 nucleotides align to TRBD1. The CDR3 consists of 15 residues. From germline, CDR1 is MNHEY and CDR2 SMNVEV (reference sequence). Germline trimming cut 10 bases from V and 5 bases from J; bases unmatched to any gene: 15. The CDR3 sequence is CATTGGGGYRNEQYF. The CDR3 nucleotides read TGTGCCACGACAGGGGGAGGGGGTTATCGGAACGAGCAGTACTTC.

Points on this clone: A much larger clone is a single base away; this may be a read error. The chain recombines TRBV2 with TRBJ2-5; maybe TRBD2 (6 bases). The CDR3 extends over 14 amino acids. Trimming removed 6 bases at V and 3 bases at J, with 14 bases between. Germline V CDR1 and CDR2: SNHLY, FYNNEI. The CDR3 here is CASRRGLGEETQYF. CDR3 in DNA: TGTGCCAGCAGGCGGGGCTTGGGGGAAGAGACCCAGTACTTC.

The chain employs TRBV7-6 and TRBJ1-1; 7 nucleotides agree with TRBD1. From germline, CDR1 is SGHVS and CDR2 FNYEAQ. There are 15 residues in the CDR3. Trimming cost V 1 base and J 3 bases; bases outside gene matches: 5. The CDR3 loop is CASSLEGRGYTEAFF. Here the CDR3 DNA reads TGTGCCAGCAGCTTAGAGGGCAGGGGGTACACTGAAGCTTTCTTT.

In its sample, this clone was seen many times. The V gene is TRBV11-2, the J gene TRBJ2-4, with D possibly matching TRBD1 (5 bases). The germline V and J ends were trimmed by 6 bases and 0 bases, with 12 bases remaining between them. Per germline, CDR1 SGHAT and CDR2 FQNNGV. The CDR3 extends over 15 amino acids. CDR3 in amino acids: CASSGAGLAKNIQYF. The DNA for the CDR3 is TGTGCCAGCAGTGGGGCAGGGCTAGCCAAAAACATTCAGTACTTC. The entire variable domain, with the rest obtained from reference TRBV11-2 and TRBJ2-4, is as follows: EAGVAQSPRYKIIEKRQSVAFWCNPISGHATLYWYQQILGQGPKLLIQFQNNGVVDDSQLPKDRFSAERLKGVDSTLKIQPAKLEDSAVYLCASSGAGLAKNIQYFGAGTRLSVL.

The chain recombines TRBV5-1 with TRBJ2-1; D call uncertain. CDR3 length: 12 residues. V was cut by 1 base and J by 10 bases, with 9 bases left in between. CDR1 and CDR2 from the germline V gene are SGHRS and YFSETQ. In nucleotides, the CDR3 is TGCGCCAGCAGCTTGAAAGGTTGGGAGCAGTTCTTC. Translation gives CASSLKGWEQFF.